This note documents a single T cell receptor beta chain sequence. The antigen is unknown. Researchers ran the PCR with 60 Vbeta and 13 Jbeta primers. Assay: immunoSEQ multiplex PCR; the TCRdb copy retains only in-frame clones and omits some. The profile shows over 100,000 clones, approximately 87% of them singletons. The source of the sample is a study of cytomegalovirus exposure and HLA in healthy donors. Broader study findings: The authors enumerated 150 to 200 TCR beta chains as linked to cytomegalovirus. Available immune exposure information covered CMV serostatus only. In an earlier analysis, most TCR beta V segments were productive about 87% or about 30% of the time.

This TCR was recovered from a man in his forties in good health and CMV-seronegative. Sequenced material: PBMCs.

The CDR3 is CASSLTSGGGEQYF. The CDR3 region has the DNA TGTGCCAGCAGCTTGACTAGCGGGGGAGGTGAGCAGTACTTC. The chain is built from TRBV7-9 and TRBJ2-7; TRBD2 matches 12 bases. CDR1 SEHNR and CDR2 FQNEAQ come from the germline V gene (reference sequence). This CDR3 is built from 14 residues. V trimming: 3 bases; J trimming: 7 bases; junction bases outside the gene matches: 4.